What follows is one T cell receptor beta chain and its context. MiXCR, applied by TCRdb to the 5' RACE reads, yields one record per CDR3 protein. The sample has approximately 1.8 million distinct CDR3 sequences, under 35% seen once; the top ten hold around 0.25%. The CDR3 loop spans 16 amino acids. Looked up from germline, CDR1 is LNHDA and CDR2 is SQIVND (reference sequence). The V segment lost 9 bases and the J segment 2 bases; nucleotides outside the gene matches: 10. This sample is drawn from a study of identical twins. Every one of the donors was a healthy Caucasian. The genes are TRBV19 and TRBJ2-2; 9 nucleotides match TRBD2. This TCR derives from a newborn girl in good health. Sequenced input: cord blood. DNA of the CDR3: TGTGCCAGCCGGATAGCGGGGGCCGTTAACACCGGGGAGCTGTTTTTT. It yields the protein CASRIAGAVNTGELFF.